This TCR beta chain was documented in a study of cytomegalovirus exposure and HLA in healthy donors. Overall study findings and caveats: The listing of 160 or so TCR beta chains classed them as cytomegalovirus-associated.

Data came from immunoSEQ multiplex PCR; TCRdb stores just in-frame clones and leaves some out. Among around 70,000 clones listed, over 85% were seen once. Germline V gives CDR1 LNHDA, CDR2 SQIVND (reference sequence). The CDR3 consists of 12 residues. Trimming cost V 4 bases and J 3 bases; bases outside gene matches: 0. On this clone itself: Antigen: not known.

The chain is built from TRBV19 and TRBJ2-7; TRBD1 matches 7 bases. This TCR derives from a man in his late teens or twenties in good health and CMV-seropositive. Sequenced input: PBMCs. CDR3 region: CASSTGGYEQYF. The CDR3 DNA sequence: TGTGCCAGTAGTACAGGGGGCTACGAGCAGTACTTC.